A single sample is the source of the 30 T cell receptor beta chains below, sequenced in a study of OX40 agonist ivuxolimab in advanced cancers. Assay: immunoSEQ multiplex PCR; the TCRdb copy retains only in-frame clones and omits some. Of over 80,000 clones in the sample, approximately 86% were seen once. Sequences were derived from CD4+ or CD8+ T cells sorted from blood, sampled in a trial of the OX40 agonist ivuxolimab. The receptors were sampled from an adult with an advanced solid tumor such as melanoma, head and neck, liver or kidney cancer.

V is TRBV25-1 and J is TRBJ1-4; no definite D call. The germline CDR1 and CDR2 sequences are MGHDK and SYGVNS. Trimming shortened V by 7 bases and J by 5 bases, and 17 bases separated the two germline ends. This CDR3 is 15 amino acids long. As DNA, the CDR3 is TGTGCCAGCAATCGGGATTGGTTGGTGAATGAAAAACTGTTTTTT. Translating gives CASNRDWLVNEKLFF.

In its sample, this clone was seen a few times. The J gene is TRBJ1-2, the V gene TRBV9; a possible D gene is TRBD1 (6 bases). Germline V gene data show CDR1 as SGDLS and CDR2 as YYNGEE. V was trimmed by 0 bases and J by 4 bases, leaving 13 bases between them. CDR3 size: 15 residues. The CDR3 bases are TGTGCCAGCAGCGTAGCTACAGGGACCTCCTATGGCTACACCTTC. This sequence encodes CASSVATGTSYGYTF.

The rearrangement uses TRBV19 and TRBJ2-6; the D gene could be TRBD1 or TRBD2 (5 bases each). With 3 bases removed from V and 0 bases from J, the gap between germline ends came to 12 bases. Germline V gene sequence: CDR1 LNHDA, CDR2 SQIVND (reference sequence). CDR3 size: 17 residues. The CDR3 sequence is CASSIRDGHSGANVLTF. Written as DNA, the CDR3 is TGTGCCAGTAGTATTCGGGACGGGCACTCTGGGGCCAACGTCCTGACTTTC.

The sample holds one count of this clone. V is TRBV10-1 and J is TRBJ2-4; possibly TRBD1 or TRBD2 for D (5 bases each). This CDR3 is 15 amino acids long. Trimming took off 2 bases at V and 6 bases at J, with 14 bases between the two ends. Per the germline V gene, CDR1 is WNHNN and CDR2 is SYGVQD (reference sequence). The CDR3 DNA sequence: TGCGCCAGCAGTGAGGGGGGAGAGAGTAGAAACATTCAGTACTTC. It specifies CASSEGGESRNIQYF.

The V gene is TRBV7-2, the J gene TRBJ2-1; D gene ambiguous. Germline CDR1 reads SGHTA; CDR2 reads FQGNSA. Trimming cost V 5 bases and J 9 bases, with 14 bases left between them. The CDR3 covers 13 residues. The CDR3 spells CASSVRAGGEQFF. CDR3 nucleotide sequence: TGTGCCAGCAGCGTCCGGGCTGGTGGTGAGCAGTTCTTC.

The V gene is TRBV19, the J gene TRBJ2-3; the D is unclear. Trimming shortened V by 5 bases and J by 3 bases, and 12 bases separated the two germline ends. The CDR3 loop spans 14 amino acids. CDR1 is LNHDA, CDR2 SQIVND, per germline (reference sequence). The chain's CDR3 is CASSGRVGTDTQYF. Here the CDR3 DNA reads TGTGCCAGTAGTGGTCGGGTGGGTACAGATACGCAGTATTTT.

V is TRBV29-1 and J is TRBJ2-1; 13 bases map to TRBD2. Germline lookup yields CDR1 SQVTM and CDR2 ANQGSEA. This CDR3 contains 14 residues. Germline trimming cut 5 bases from V and 10 bases from J; bases unmatched to any gene: 8. In DNA, the CDR3 is TGCAGCGTTAACGAGGGACTAGCGGGGAAGGAGCAGTTCTTC. This sequence encodes CSVNEGLAGKEQFF.

This rearrangement joins TRBV27 to TRBJ2-2, with D hard to call. Trimming took 4 bases from V and 6 from J, leaving 15 bases between them. The CDR3 loop spans 15 amino acids. Germline V lookup: CDR1 MNHEY, CDR2 SMNVEV (reference sequence). DNA of the CDR3: TGTGCCAGCAGTTCCTACCCCGGTGGGGCCGGGGAGCTGTTTTTT. It encodes CASSSYPGGAGELFF.

The count of this clone is one. CDR3 sequence reads: CASSEDTDTDTQYF. CDR3 sequence (DNA): TGTGCCAGTAGTGAGGACACAGACACAGATACGCAGTATTTT. This chain joins TRBV19 and TRBJ2-3; weak D call: TRBD1 (5 bases). V lost 5 bases and J 2 bases, leaving 11 bases between the germline ends. The CDR3 has 14 amino acids. In germline, CDR1 is LNHDA, CDR2 SQIVND (reference sequence).

The rearrangement joins TRBV20-1 to TRBJ1-2; D is unresolved. The CDR3 has 11 residues. V was cut by 6 bases and J by 8 bases, with 13 bases left in between. Per the germline V gene, CDR1 is DFQATT and CDR2 is SNEGSKA (reference sequence). CDR3 loop: CSARTDSGYTF. CDR3 DNA sequence: TGCAGTGCCCGGACCGATAGCGGCTACACCTTC.

The CDR3 sequence: CASSHLQDLAGELFF. CDR3 nucleotides: TGTGCCAGCAGCCACTTACAGGATCTCGCCGGGGAGCTGTTTTTT. The V call is TRBV14, the J call TRBJ2-2; maybe TRBD1 (5 bases). V lost 3 bases to trimming and J lost 6 bases, with 14 bases between them. This CDR3 has 15 amino acids. Germline CDR1 and CDR2: SGHDN and FVKESK.

This clone was seen more than once but under ten times. The chain recombines TRBV29-1 with TRBJ1-2; 9 bases agree with TRBD1. V trimming: 5 bases; J trimming: 6 bases; junction bases outside the gene matches: 4. The CDR3 is 12 amino acids. Per the germline V gene, CDR1 is SQVTM and CDR2 is ANQGSEA. As DNA, the CDR3 is TGCAGCGTTAGCCGGGACAGGGATGGCTACACCTTC. Its translation: CSVSRDRDGYTF.

V and J are TRBV7-2 and TRBJ2-7; D is uncertain. Germline CDR1 and CDR2: SGHTA and FQGNSA. The CDR3 is 11 amino acids. V lost 5 bases and J lost 7, with 9 bases in between. CDR3 nucleotides: TGTGCCAGCAGCCCGCGATGGGAGCAGTACTTC. Its protein is CASSPRWEQYF.

This clone was seen a few times. J is TRBJ1-1 and V is TRBV19, with a tentative D call TRBD1 (5 bases). Trimming cost V 6 bases and J 4 bases, with 21 bases left between them. The CDR3 runs to 16 residues. Looked up from germline, CDR1 is LNHDA and CDR2 is SQIVND (reference sequence). CDR3 in DNA: TGTGCCAGTAGCCCCACCCCCCAAGGTGGGACCACTGAAGCTTTCTTT. Translated: CASSPTPQGGTTEAFF. Based on the CDR3 plus reference TRBV19 and TRBJ1-1, the full variable domain is DGGITQSPKYLFRKEGQNVTLSCEQNLNHDAMYWYRQDPGQGLRLIYYSQIVNDFQKGDIAEGYSVSREKKESFPLTVTSAQKNPTAFYLCASSPTPQGGTTEAFFGQGTRLTVV.

This CDR3 is CASLDVANYGYTF. The CDR3, as DNA: TGTGCCAGCCTAGACGTTGCTAACTATGGCTACACCTTC. The chain joins TRBV28 to TRBJ1-2; D uncertain. V lost 8 bases, J lost 0 bases, and 10 bases lay in between. The V gene's germline CDR1 is MDHEN and CDR2 SYDVKM. The CDR3 length is 13 residues.

This rearrangement joins TRBV10-3 to TRBJ2-2; D unresolved. The V end lost 0 bases, the J end lost 7 bases, and 12 bases lay between the germline ends. The germline CDR1 and CDR2 sequences are ENHRY and SYGVKD. The CDR3 runs to 15 residues. This chain's CDR3 is CAISESRVGGGELFF. In DNA form, the CDR3 reads TGTGCCATCAGTGAGTCGAGAGTCGGTGGCGGGGAGCTGTTTTTT.

This clone appeared once. The CDR3 DNA reads TGTGCCAGCAGTCCCGGGACAGGTTCCTACGAGCAGTACGTC. It codes for CASSPGTGSYEQYV. The chain employs TRBV6-5 and TRBJ2-7, with 8 bases lining up with TRBD1. The germline gives CDR1 MNHEY, CDR2 SVGAGI. CDR3 length: 14 amino acids. The J segment lost 1 base and the V segment lost 5 bases, leaving 4 bases of the junction unmatched.

The genes are TRBV4-3 and TRBJ1-3; 9 bases align to TRBD1. Losses at the gene ends were 3 bases for V and 2 bases for J; bases not matched to a gene: 2. This CDR3 has 15 residues. CDR1 is LGHNA and CDR2 is YSLEER in the germline V gene. The CDR3 reads CASSHTGGTGNTIYF. In DNA form, the CDR3 reads TGCGCCAGCAGCCATACAGGGGGCACTGGAAACACCATATATTTT.

The chain is built from TRBV28 and TRBJ1-1; D is uncertain. Trimming took off 5 bases at V and 0 bases at J, with 19 bases between the two ends. The CDR3 loop spans 17 amino acids. Germline CDR1 reads MDHEN; CDR2 reads SYDVKM. For the CDR3, the DNA is TGTGCCAGCAGTCCACCCCGGTCGGACGGATTGAACACTGAAGCTTTCTTT. Protein: CASSPPRSDGLNTEAFF.

J is TRBJ1-5 and V is TRBV7-9, with no clear D. The CDR3 has 13 residues. V lost 7 bases and J lost 2, with 9 bases in between. Germline V gene lookup returns CDR1 SEHNR and CDR2 FQNEAQ (reference sequence). CDR3 in DNA: TGTGCCAGCACCCTGGGAGGCAATCAGCCCCAGCATTTT. Protein sequence: CASTLGGNQPQHF.

This chain connects TRBV19 to TRBJ2-3; 7 nucleotides line up with TRBD1. In germline, CDR1 is LNHDA, CDR2 SQIVND (reference sequence). The CDR3 has 14 amino acids. With V trimmed by 8 bases and J by 2 bases, 7 bases remained unmatched. CDR3 DNA sequence: TGTGCCAGTGCTAAGGGACAGCCCACAGATACGCAGTATTTT. Its translation: CASAKGQPTDTQYF. Full variable domain (outside the CDR3, taken from reference TRBV19 and TRBJ2-3): DGGITQSPKYLFRKEGQNVTLSCEQNLNHDAMYWYRQDPGQGLRLIYYSQIVNDFQKGDIAEGYSVSREKKESFPLTVTSAQKNPTAFYLCASAKGQPTDTQYFGPGTRLTVL.

The J gene is TRBJ2-7, the V gene TRBV5-3; D not resolved. TRBV5-3 is placed among ORFs of uncertain function. V lost 10 bases, J lost 4 bases, and 12 bases lay in between. The CDR3 length is 11 residues. This chain's CDR3 is CAQQAHYEQYV. The CDR3 DNA reads as TGTGCCCAGCAAGCCCATTACGAGCAGTACGTC.

This chain links TRBV27 with TRBJ2-1; D could derive from TRBD1 or TRBD2 (5 bases each). The V end was cut by 9 bases, the J end by 4 bases, with 37 bases between. The CDR3 length is 21 residues. Germline loops: CDR1 MNHEY, CDR2 SMNVEV (reference sequence). The CDR3 DNA is TGTGCCAGTGGGCTGCCCAAGGGGAGCCAAACAATCTTTACTCCATACAATGAGCAGTTCTTC. Amino acids: CASGLPKGSQTIFTPYNEQFF.

This clone was found once. This chain connects TRBV2 to TRBJ2-3; TRBD2 aligns across 13 bases. Germline values: CDR1 SNHLY, CDR2 FYNNEI. V trimming: 7 bases; J trimming: 4 bases; junction bases outside the gene matches: 8. The CDR3 loop spans 16 amino acids. The CDR3 sequence is CASTVTSGRRADTQYF. Written as DNA, the CDR3 is TGTGCCAGCACCGTGACTAGCGGGAGGCGGGCAGATACGCAGTATTTT.

The chain has TRBV2 and TRBJ1-2; TRBD1 agrees at 9 bases. The junction had 10 bases not matched to a gene; V was cut back by 8 bases and J by 6 bases. The CDR3 covers 14 residues. CDR1 and CDR2 from the germline V gene are SNHLY and FYNNEI. CDR3 bases: TGTGCCAGCGCGACAGGGGGGGGTTCGGATGGCTACACCTTC. This gives the protein CASATGGGSDGYTF.

This clone was detected only once. The rearrangement joins TRBV6-6 to TRBJ1-3; the match to TRBD1 covers 8 bases. Per germline, CDR1 MNHNY and CDR2 SVGAGI (reference sequence). V shed 5 bases and J 6 bases; nucleotides not matched to a gene: 3. This CDR3 comprises 13 residues. The chain's CDR3 is CASSTDRENTIYF. CDR3 nucleotides: TGTGCCAGCAGTACGGACAGGGAAAACACCATATATTTT.

The chain is built from TRBV5-1 and TRBJ2-7, with D perhaps TRBD1 (5 bases). Trimming shortened V by 2 bases and J by 3 bases, and 18 bases separated the two germline ends. The V gene's germline CDR1 is SGHRS and CDR2 YFSETQ. The CDR3 is 16 residues long. The CDR3 reads CASSFEERYGHYEQYF. The CDR3 region has the DNA TGCGCCAGCAGCTTCGAAGAGCGCTACGGACACTACGAGCAGTACTTC.

The rearrangement joins TRBV19 to TRBJ1-4; D might be TRBD1 (5 bases). Germline V gives CDR1 LNHDA, CDR2 SQIVND (reference sequence). The CDR3 contains 15 residues. V lost 8 bases, J lost 8 bases, and 21 bases lay in between. The CDR3 region is CASSALDTRDEKLFF. For the CDR3, the DNA is TGTGCCAGTTCGGCTCTGGACACCCGCGACGAAAAACTGTTTTTT. Based on the CDR3 plus reference TRBV19 and TRBJ1-4, the full variable domain is DGGITQSPKYLFRKEGQNVTLSCEQNLNHDAMYWYRQDPGQGLRLIYYSQIVNDFQKGDIAEGYSVSREKKESFPLTVTSAQKNPTAFYLCASSALDTRDEKLFFGSGTQLSVL.

The rearrangement joins TRBV30 to TRBJ1-2, with D unresolved. From germline, CDR1 is GTSNPN and CDR2 SVGIG (reference sequence). The CDR3 consists of 12 residues. V gave up 2 bases and J gave up 5 bases, with 9 bases separating them. This CDR3 reads CAWSSMGYGYTF. For the CDR3, the DNA is TGTGCCTGGAGTTCTATGGGTTATGGCTACACCTTC.

V and J are TRBV12-5 and TRBJ1-5, with D perhaps TRBD1 (6 bases). The CDR3 consists of 14 residues. V was cut by 5 bases and J by 9 bases, with 17 bases left in between. Germline loops: CDR1 LGHNT, CDR2 FRNRAP. In DNA, the CDR3 is TGTGCTAGTGGTAAACAGGGACCTTATAGGCCCCAGCATTTT. Protein product: CASGKQGPYRPQHF.